Below, 32 T cell receptor beta chains from the same sample are listed, as sequenced in a study of T cells in Graves' hyperthyroidism and ophthalmopathy. Researchers took RNA transcripts and amplified the TCR beta CDR3 regions from them. TCR CDR3 regions were first amplified by RT-PCR with HTBI primers. From the multiplex PCR reads, TCRdb called clonotypes with MiXCR, one entry per CDR3 protein. Among about 320,000 distinct CDR3 sequences, approximately 16% were seen once, and the ten largest hold approximately 33%. Sequenced sample: blood. All receptors come from a man between 25 and 39 years old with Graves' hyperthyroidism.

The rearrangement joins TRBV5-4 to TRBJ2-7, with a possible D match to TRBD1 (5 bases). Germline V gene sequence: CDR1 SGHNT, CDR2 YYREEE (reference sequence). The CDR3 totals 13 residues. Between the trimmed V and J ends, which lost 4 bases and 6 bases, there was a span of 14 bases. As DNA, the CDR3 is TGTGCCAGCAGCCAAGACCACAGGAGCGAGCAGTACTTC. This encodes CASSQDHRSEQYF.

The chain uses TRBV9 and TRBJ1-4; D not certain. The V gene lost 3 bases and the J gene lost 7 bases, with 16 bases spanning the gap. Germline V gene data show CDR1 as SGDLS and CDR2 as YYNGEE. The CDR3 is made up of 15 amino acids. CDR3 sequence reads: CASSARYGLGEKLFF. The DNA for the CDR3 is TGTGCCAGCAGCGCCCGGTACGGTCTGGGTGAAAAACTGTTTTTT.

The chain has TRBV7-9 and TRBJ1-2; TRBD1 might be the D (5 bases). CDR3 size: 16 residues. V dropped 3 bases and J dropped 0 bases, with 14 bases sitting between them. The germline V gene has CDR1 SEHNR and CDR2 FQNEAQ (reference sequence). In DNA, the CDR3 is TGTGCCAGCAGCTTCACTGGGGACGTAACTAACTATGGCTACACCTTC. It translates to CASSFTGDVTNYGYTF. Full variable domain (rest looked up from reference TRBV7-9 and TRBJ1-2): DTGVSQNPRHKITKRGQNVTFRCDPISEHNRLYWYRQTLGQGPEFLTYFQNEAQLEKSRLLSDRFSAERPKGSFSTLEIQRTEQGDSAMYLCASSFTGDVTNYGYTFGSGTRLTVV.

This clonotype was counted ten times or more. V gene TRBV30 combines with J gene TRBJ1-3; 9 nucleotides align to TRBD1. V dropped 7 bases and J dropped 3; count of bases not matched to a gene: 1. Looked up from germline, CDR1 is GTSNPN and CDR2 is SVGIG (reference sequence). There are 12 residues in the CDR3. Here the CDR3 DNA reads TGTGCCTCGGGACAGGGTGGAAACACCATATATTTT. Its protein is CASGQGGNTIYF. The whole variable domain, filled in from reference TRBV30 and TRBJ1-3, reads SQTIHQWPATLVQPVGSPLSLECTVEGTSNPNLYWYRQAAGRGLQLLFYSVGIGQISSEVPQNLSASRPQDRQFILSSKKLLLSDSGFYLCASGQGGNTIYFGEGSWLTVV.

This clonotype has ten or more counts. The V call is TRBV2, the J call TRBJ2-1, with TRBD1 as a possible D gene (5 bases). The length of the CDR3 is 12 residues. The germline V and J ends were trimmed by 8 bases and 2 bases, with 7 bases remaining between them. CDR1 SNHLY and CDR2 FYNNEI come from the germline V gene. CDR3 in DNA: TGTGCCAGCGGGGCGGCCTACAATGAGCAGTTCTTC. It specifies CASGAAYNEQFF.

This clonotype appeared many times. This chain connects TRBV7-2 to TRBJ2-7; D remains ambiguous. The V end was cut by 7 bases, the J end by 3 bases, with 16 bases between. The CDR3 has 14 amino acids. Looked up from germline, CDR1 is SGHTA and CDR2 is FQGNSA. The CDR3 sequence is CASNSKGPNYEQYF. As DNA, the CDR3 is TGTGCCAGCAACTCGAAAGGACCTAACTACGAGCAGTACTTC.

The chain combines TRBV20-1 with TRBJ1-3; D not certain. The V end was cut by 0 bases, the J end by 0 bases, with 9 bases between. Germline values: CDR1 DFQATT, CDR2 SNEGSKA (reference sequence). This CDR3 spans 15 amino acids. The CDR3: CSAREMGSSGNTIYF. In nucleotides, the CDR3 is TGCAGTGCTAGAGAAATGGGCAGCTCTGGAAACACCATATATTTT.

This clonotype was counted only a few times. The rearrangement joins TRBV7-8 to TRBJ1-5; D is possibly TRBD1 (5 bases). This CDR3 spans 15 amino acids. Germline V gives CDR1 SGHVS, CDR2 FQNEAQ. Between the trimmed V and J ends, which lost 5 bases and 0 bases, there was a span of 11 bases. CDR3 loop: CASSPGTNSNQPQHF. The CDR3 DNA reads TGTGCCAGCAGCCCGGGGACGAATAGCAATCAGCCCCAGCATTTT. Based on the CDR3 plus reference TRBV7-8 and TRBJ1-5, the full variable domain is GAGVSQSPRYKVAKRGQDVALRCDPISGHVSLFWYQQALGQGPEFLTYFQNEAQLDKSGLPSDRFFAERPEGSVSTLKIQRTQQEDSAVYLCASSPGTNSNQPQHFGDGTRLSIL.

The chain is built from TRBV9 and TRBJ2-7; TRBD2 matches at 8 bases. Losses at the gene ends were 4 bases for V and 2 bases for J; bases not matched to a gene: 8. CDR1 is SGDLS and CDR2 is YYNGEE in the germline V gene. This CDR3 region has 15 residues. The CDR3 here is CASSLGGDTTYEQYF. The CDR3 bases are TGTGCCAGCAGCCTCGGGGGGGACACTACCTACGAGCAGTACTTC.

This clonotype was counted at least ten times. V is TRBV12-3 or TRBV12-4 and J is TRBJ2-4; D might be TRBD1 or TRBD2, each matching 6 bases. V lost 4 bases and J 5 bases, leaving 21 bases between the germline ends. This CDR3 spans 17 amino acids. For the CDR3, the DNA is TGTGCCAGCAGTTCTCCCCTGGGGGCGGGGACTGAAAACATTCAGTACTTC. This sequence encodes CASSSPLGAGTENIQYF.

The chain uses TRBV14 and TRBJ1-1; possibly TRBD1 for D (5 bases). V shed 4 bases and J shed 3 bases, with 12 bases lying between them. The CDR3 is made up of 14 amino acids. Germline loops: CDR1 SGHDN, CDR2 FVKESK. CDR3 DNA sequence: TGTGCCAGCAGCCCACAACCCAGGGACACTGAAGCTTTCTTT. This encodes CASSPQPRDTEAFF.

The chain carries TRBV10-3 and TRBJ2-7; no definite D call. CDR1 is ENHRY and CDR2 is SYGVKD in the germline V gene. The CDR3 has 14 amino acids. Trimming stripped 0 bases from V and 0 bases from J, with 6 bases between. The chain's CDR3 is CAISESPSSYEQYF. The CDR3 coding sequence is TGTGCCATCAGTGAGTCGCCGAGCTCCTACGAGCAGTACTTC.

The V gene is TRBV30, the J gene TRBJ2-7, with TRBD1 identical over 7 bases. The CDR3 consists of 13 residues. The germline V gene has CDR1 GTSNPN and CDR2 SVGIG (reference sequence). Trimming cost V 0 bases and J 6 bases; bases outside gene matches: 5. In nucleotides, the CDR3 is TGTGCCTGGAGTGTAAAGGGGGCGGGCGAGCAGTACTTC. This translates into CAWSVKGAGEQYF.

This chain connects TRBV12-3 or TRBV12-4 to TRBJ2-1; D perhaps matches TRBD1 (5 bases). The ends were cut back, 3 bases at V and 6 bases at J, with 15 bases in the middle. The CDR3 extends over 15 amino acids. The CDR3 spells CASSFSFSGSNEQFF. The CDR3 DNA sequence: TGTGCCAGCAGTTTTTCCTTCTCAGGGTCCAATGAGCAGTTCTTC.

The J gene is TRBJ2-7, the V gene TRBV18; D gene unclear. The germline gives CDR1 KGHSH, CDR2 LQKENI. The CDR3 contains 13 residues. Trimming took off 1 base at V and 4 bases at J, with 8 bases between the two ends. The CDR3 loop is CASSPLPVYEQYF. CDR3 sequence (DNA): TGTGCCAGCTCACCACTCCCTGTTTACGAGCAGTACTTC.

The sample holds many counts of this clonotype. J is TRBJ1-1 and V is TRBV3-1; D uncertain. Germline values: CDR1 LGHDT, CDR2 YNNKEL (reference sequence). This CDR3 has 14 residues. Trimming took 1 base from V and 4 from J, leaving 10 bases between them. CDR3 sequence (DNA): TGTGCCAGCAGCCAAGGAGGTTCTCCCACTGAAGCTTTCTTT. Encoded protein: CASSQGGSPTEAFF.

This clonotype was recorded at least ten times. The CDR3 region is CASGTSSQETQYF. CDR3 bases: TGTGCCAGCGGGACTAGCTCCCAAGAGACCCAGTACTTC. The gene calls are TRBV2 and TRBJ2-5; 9 nucleotides line up with TRBD2. Trimming at V came to 8 bases and at J to 1 base, leaving 2 bases not matched to a gene. The CDR3 length is 13 residues. From germline, CDR1 is SNHLY and CDR2 FYNNEI.

The genes are TRBV20-1 and TRBJ2-7; a weak D match, TRBD2 (7 bases). The length of the CDR3 is 14 residues. Trimming stripped 3 bases from V and 1 base from J, with 13 bases between. Germline CDR1 DFQATT, CDR2 SNEGSKA (reference sequence). CDR3 protein: CSASSGGRSYEQYF. The CDR3 region has the DNA TGCAGTGCTAGCTCCGGGGGGCGGTCCTACGAGCAGTACTTC.

For this clonotype: The junction and the germline gene differ at one end; a read error may be behind it. The rearrangement joins TRBV12-3 or TRBV12-4 to TRBJ1-3; D remains ambiguous. The CDR3 contains 17 residues. The CDR3 protein is CASSLGRRVRSGSTIYF. DNA for the CDR3: TGTGCCAGCAGTTTAGGGCGGCGGGTTCGCTCTGGAAGCACCATATATTTT.

Details on this clonotype: The junction departs from the called germline gene at one end, perhaps through a read error. The V gene is TRBV4-1, the J gene TRBJ1-1, with D perhaps matching TRBD1 (6 bases). Germline values: CDR1 MGHRA, CDR2 YSYEKL. The CDR3 extends over 14 amino acids. CDR3 DNA: TGCGCCAACAGCAGGGTGGGGGGCGGCTCTGAAGCTTTCTTT. Protein sequence: CANSRVGGGSEAFF.

This clonotype was detected ten times or more. V is TRBV12-3 or TRBV12-4 and J is TRBJ2-5, with 11 bases that match TRBD1. The CDR3 length is 16 residues. Trimming cost V 6 bases and J 5 bases; bases outside gene matches: 11. The CDR3 sequence is CASSRGQGASGETQYF. The CDR3 coding sequence is TGTGCCAGCAGCCGAGGACAGGGGGCAAGTGGGGAGACCCAGTACTTC.

This clonotype was observed at least ten times. V and J are TRBV2 and TRBJ2-1; 14 nucleotides match TRBD2. V was clipped by 7 bases and J by 7 bases; unmatched bases: 12. Per the germline V gene, CDR1 is SNHLY and CDR2 is FYNNEI. This CDR3 region has 17 residues. CDR3 in DNA: TGTGCCAGCATGGAGACTAGCGGGAGGGCCTTTGGTAATGAGCAGTTCTTC. Translating gives CASMETSGRAFGNEQFF.

This clonotype was picked up a small number of times. J is TRBJ2-2 and V is TRBV7-3; maybe TRBD2 (6 bases). This CDR3 has 14 amino acids. The V and J ends lost 5 bases and 6 bases respectively, with 13 bases between them. Germline V gives CDR1 SGHTA, CDR2 FQGTGA. CDR3 residues: CASSKTSLPGELFF. The CDR3 DNA reads as TGTGCCAGCAGCAAGACTAGTCTACCCGGGGAGCTGTTTTTT.

This clonotype was seen at least ten times. The chain joins TRBV6-1 to TRBJ1-6; no reliable D call. The CDR3 runs 16 residues. Trimming stripped 7 bases from V and 5 bases from J, with 18 bases between. Germline V gene lookup returns CDR1 MNHNS and CDR2 SASEGT. The CDR3 DNA reads as TGTGCCAGCACTCCTTTTCGGTCTCGGGATAATTCACCCCTCCACTTT. Amino acids: CASTPFRSRDNSPLHF.

Many counts were recorded for this clonotype. The chain links TRBV28 to TRBJ1-4, with D possibly TRBD1 on 5 matching bases. The CDR3 loop spans 16 amino acids. V was clipped by 5 bases and J by 4 bases, with 17 bases between them. Germline CDR1 MDHEN, CDR2 SYDVKM. The CDR3 nucleotides are TGTGCCAGCAGTAAACGAACCGGGACGGGTAATGAAAAACTGTTTTTT. It is translated as CASSKRTGTGNEKLFF.

The chain employs TRBV24-1 and TRBJ2-2; 7 bases fit TRBD1. With V trimmed by 2 bases and J by 7 bases, 9 bases remained unmatched. Germline loops: CDR1 KGHDR, CDR2 SFDVKD. The CDR3 is 16 amino acids. In DNA, the CDR3 is TGTGCCACCAGTGATTCCCGCAGGGGGTCCGGCGGGGAGCTGTTTTTT. Encoded protein: CATSDSRRGSGGELFF.

This clonotype was observed a few times. The chain is built from TRBV2 and TRBJ2-2, with D possibly being TRBD1 (6 bases). From germline, CDR1 is SNHLY and CDR2 FYNNEI. V shed 6 bases and J shed 2 bases, with 13 bases lying between them. The CDR3 covers 15 residues. CDR3 amino acids: CASRTDRANTGELFF. In DNA, the CDR3 is TGTGCCAGCAGGACGGACAGAGCTAACACCGGGGAGCTGTTTTTT.

The chain recombines TRBV5-6 with TRBJ2-2; unclear D gene. This CDR3 contains 15 residues. V lost 0 bases and J 7 bases, leaving 13 bases between the germline ends. CDR1 and CDR2 from the germline V gene are SGHDT and YYEEEE. CDR3 sequence: CASSLDLGFGGELFF. In nucleotides, the CDR3 is TGTGCCAGCAGCTTGGATTTGGGTTTCGGCGGGGAGCTGTTTTTT.

This clonotype was counted only a few times. This chain connects TRBV30 to TRBJ1-3, with D maybe TRBD1 (5 bases). Germline-derived CDR1 and CDR2 are GTSNPN and SVGIG (reference sequence). The ends were cut back, 2 bases at V and 0 bases at J, with 14 bases in the middle. This CDR3 region has 16 residues. The CDR3 DNA sequence: TGTGCCTGGAGTACACCCGTAACAGGCTCTGGAAACACCATATATTTT. Its protein is CAWSTPVTGSGNTIYF.

This clonotype showed up just a few times. The chain couples TRBV13 to TRBJ1-2; D is ambiguous. Germline values: CDR1 PRHDT, CDR2 FYEKMQ (reference sequence). The V gene lost 2 bases and the J gene lost 4 bases, with 14 bases spanning the gap. The CDR3 extends over 15 amino acids. The CDR3 here is CASSLKGSLLYGYTF. CDR3 in DNA: TGTGCCAGCAGCTTAAAAGGGAGCTTACTCTATGGCTACACCTTC.

This clonotype was observed at least ten times. CDR3 coding DNA: TGTGCCAGCAGCCCCCGTCGGTCTATAGCGGGAGACGGGGAGACCCAGTACTTC. Its translation: CASSPRRSIAGDGETQYF. The chain combines TRBV11-3 with TRBJ2-5; 9 nucleotides line up with TRBD2. The CDR3 has 18 residues. The V and J ends lost 5 bases and 5 bases, in that order; junction bases with no gene match: 18. CDR1 SGHNT and CDR2 YENEEA come from the germline V gene.

This sequence joins TRBV7-3 and TRBJ2-5; D is unresolved. The CDR3 sequence is 14 residues long. Germline lookup yields CDR1 SGHTA and CDR2 FQGTGA. Between the trimmed V and J ends, which lost 2 bases and 2 bases, there was a span of 9 bases. The CDR3 DNA is TGTGCCAGCAGCTTAGGCCTGCCACAAGAGACCCAGTACTTC. Its translation is CASSLGLPQETQYF.